Listed below are T cell receptor beta chains from one sample, sequenced in a study of cytomegalovirus exposure and HLA in healthy donors. Profiled with immunoSEQ multiplex PCR; TCRdb holds only in-frame clones, not every one. Of 65,000 to 90,000 clones in the sample, approximately 82% were seen once. Sample: PBMCs. Receptor source: a young man in good health and CMV-seronegative. The CDR3 runs from the conserved cysteine through the conserved F or W. The D gene is left open where the match is weak. Size is stated for part of the rows, as once, few or many counts, or as a class when the clone is expanded.

clone_size: .
v_call: TRBV28
d_call: .
j_call: TRBJ1-4
cdr3_aa: CASSLRRPVGREKLFF
cdr3_nt: TGTGCCAGCAGTTTAAGGAGGCCAGTCGGACGTGAAAAACTGTTTTTT

clone_size: .
v_call: TRBV19
d_call: .
j_call: TRBJ2-1
cdr3_aa: CASSRRGQQKYNEQFF
cdr3_nt: TGTGCCAGTAGTAGGAGAGGACAGCAGAAATACAATGAGCAGTTCTTC

clone_size: .
v_call: TRBV5-1
d_call: .
j_call: TRBJ2-5
cdr3_aa: CASSLAMETQYF
cdr3_nt: TGCGCCAGCAGCTTGGCCATGGAGACCCAGTACTTC

clone_size: .
v_call: TRBV4-3
d_call: TRBD1
j_call: TRBJ2-7
cdr3_aa: CASILNLFPGQGAGYEQYF
cdr3_nt: TGCGCCAGCATCCTCAATCTATTTCCGGGACAGGGGGCAGGGTACGAGCAGTACTTC

clone_size: .
v_call: TRBV5-1
d_call: .
j_call: TRBJ2-3
cdr3_aa: CASSLEAGATDTQYF
cdr3_nt: TGCGCCAGCAGCTTGGAAGCGGGTGCCACAGATACGCAGTATTTT

clone_size: .
v_call: TRBV5-8
d_call: TRBD2
j_call: TRBJ2-3
cdr3_aa: CASSFSAGAGDTQYF
cdr3_nt: TGTGCCAGCAGCTTTTCCGCGGGAGCAGGTGATACGCAGTATTTT

clone_size: .
v_call: TRBV6-6
d_call: TRBD1
j_call: TRBJ1-6
cdr3_aa: CASTSIPGQNSPLHF
cdr3_nt: TGTGCCAGCACTTCCATACCGGGACAGAATTCACCCCTCCACTTT

clone_size: once
v_call: TRBV6-5
d_call: .
j_call: TRBJ1-2
cdr3_aa: CASSYPGGGHGYTF
cdr3_nt: TGTGCCAGCAGTTACCCCGGGGGGGGCCATGGCTACACCTTC

clone_size: .
v_call: TRBV6-1
d_call: .
j_call: TRBJ2-5
cdr3_aa: CASTRGLSKETQYF
cdr3_nt: TGTGCCAGCACCCGGGGACTCTCCAAAGAGACCCAGTACTTC

clone_size: .
v_call: TRBV6-1
d_call: TRBD1
j_call: TRBJ2-7
cdr3_aa: CASRDRVYEQYF
cdr3_nt: TGTGCCAGTAGGGACAGGGTCTACGAGCAGTACTTC

clone_size: .
v_call: TRBV15
d_call: TRBD2
j_call: TRBJ2-3
cdr3_aa: CATSTKAGDHTDTQYF
cdr3_nt: TGTGCCACCAGCACGAAAGCGGGGGACCACACAGATACGCAGTATTTT

clone_size: .
v_call: TRBV4-2
d_call: .
j_call: TRBJ2-7
cdr3_aa: CASSQGLATSYEQYF
cdr3_nt: TGTGCCAGCAGCCAGGGTCTAGCGACCTCCTACGAGCAGTACTTC

clone_size: .
v_call: TRBV6-5
d_call: TRBD2
j_call: TRBJ2-1
cdr3_aa: CASTRGTSLFF
cdr3_nt: TGTGCCAGCACCCGCGGGACTAGTTTGTTCTTC

clone_size: .
v_call: TRBV18
d_call: TRBD1
j_call: TRBJ1-5
cdr3_aa: CASSPQRQGYDQPQHF
cdr3_nt: TGTGCCAGCTCACCCCAGAGACAGGGGTACGATCAGCCCCAGCATTTT

clone_size: .
v_call: TRBV28
d_call: .
j_call: TRBJ2-3
cdr3_aa: CASSSGGYASTDTQYF
cdr3_nt: TGTGCCAGCAGTTCCGGAGGATATGCTAGCACAGATACGCAGTATTTT

clone_size: .
v_call: TRBV19
d_call: .
j_call: TRBJ2-1
cdr3_aa: CASSIVHGARYEQFF
cdr3_nt: TGTGCCAGTAGTATAGTCCATGGAGCTAGGTATGAGCAGTTCTTC